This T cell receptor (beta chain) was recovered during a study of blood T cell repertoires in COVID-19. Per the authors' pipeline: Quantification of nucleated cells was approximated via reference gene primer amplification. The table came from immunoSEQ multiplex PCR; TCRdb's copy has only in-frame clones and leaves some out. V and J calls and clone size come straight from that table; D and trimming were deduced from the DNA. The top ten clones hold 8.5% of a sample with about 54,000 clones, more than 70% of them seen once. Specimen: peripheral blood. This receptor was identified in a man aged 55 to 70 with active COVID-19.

As DNA, the CDR3 is TGTGCCAGCAGCTTGACACAGGGATTGAACACTGAAGCTTTCTTT. Protein product: CASSLTQGLNTEAFF. The chain employs TRBV7-2 and TRBJ1-1, with D possibly being TRBD1 (6 bases). The germline V and J ends were trimmed by 3 bases and 0 bases, with 11 bases remaining between them. The V gene's germline CDR1 is SGHTA and CDR2 FQGNSA. This CDR3 comprises 15 residues.